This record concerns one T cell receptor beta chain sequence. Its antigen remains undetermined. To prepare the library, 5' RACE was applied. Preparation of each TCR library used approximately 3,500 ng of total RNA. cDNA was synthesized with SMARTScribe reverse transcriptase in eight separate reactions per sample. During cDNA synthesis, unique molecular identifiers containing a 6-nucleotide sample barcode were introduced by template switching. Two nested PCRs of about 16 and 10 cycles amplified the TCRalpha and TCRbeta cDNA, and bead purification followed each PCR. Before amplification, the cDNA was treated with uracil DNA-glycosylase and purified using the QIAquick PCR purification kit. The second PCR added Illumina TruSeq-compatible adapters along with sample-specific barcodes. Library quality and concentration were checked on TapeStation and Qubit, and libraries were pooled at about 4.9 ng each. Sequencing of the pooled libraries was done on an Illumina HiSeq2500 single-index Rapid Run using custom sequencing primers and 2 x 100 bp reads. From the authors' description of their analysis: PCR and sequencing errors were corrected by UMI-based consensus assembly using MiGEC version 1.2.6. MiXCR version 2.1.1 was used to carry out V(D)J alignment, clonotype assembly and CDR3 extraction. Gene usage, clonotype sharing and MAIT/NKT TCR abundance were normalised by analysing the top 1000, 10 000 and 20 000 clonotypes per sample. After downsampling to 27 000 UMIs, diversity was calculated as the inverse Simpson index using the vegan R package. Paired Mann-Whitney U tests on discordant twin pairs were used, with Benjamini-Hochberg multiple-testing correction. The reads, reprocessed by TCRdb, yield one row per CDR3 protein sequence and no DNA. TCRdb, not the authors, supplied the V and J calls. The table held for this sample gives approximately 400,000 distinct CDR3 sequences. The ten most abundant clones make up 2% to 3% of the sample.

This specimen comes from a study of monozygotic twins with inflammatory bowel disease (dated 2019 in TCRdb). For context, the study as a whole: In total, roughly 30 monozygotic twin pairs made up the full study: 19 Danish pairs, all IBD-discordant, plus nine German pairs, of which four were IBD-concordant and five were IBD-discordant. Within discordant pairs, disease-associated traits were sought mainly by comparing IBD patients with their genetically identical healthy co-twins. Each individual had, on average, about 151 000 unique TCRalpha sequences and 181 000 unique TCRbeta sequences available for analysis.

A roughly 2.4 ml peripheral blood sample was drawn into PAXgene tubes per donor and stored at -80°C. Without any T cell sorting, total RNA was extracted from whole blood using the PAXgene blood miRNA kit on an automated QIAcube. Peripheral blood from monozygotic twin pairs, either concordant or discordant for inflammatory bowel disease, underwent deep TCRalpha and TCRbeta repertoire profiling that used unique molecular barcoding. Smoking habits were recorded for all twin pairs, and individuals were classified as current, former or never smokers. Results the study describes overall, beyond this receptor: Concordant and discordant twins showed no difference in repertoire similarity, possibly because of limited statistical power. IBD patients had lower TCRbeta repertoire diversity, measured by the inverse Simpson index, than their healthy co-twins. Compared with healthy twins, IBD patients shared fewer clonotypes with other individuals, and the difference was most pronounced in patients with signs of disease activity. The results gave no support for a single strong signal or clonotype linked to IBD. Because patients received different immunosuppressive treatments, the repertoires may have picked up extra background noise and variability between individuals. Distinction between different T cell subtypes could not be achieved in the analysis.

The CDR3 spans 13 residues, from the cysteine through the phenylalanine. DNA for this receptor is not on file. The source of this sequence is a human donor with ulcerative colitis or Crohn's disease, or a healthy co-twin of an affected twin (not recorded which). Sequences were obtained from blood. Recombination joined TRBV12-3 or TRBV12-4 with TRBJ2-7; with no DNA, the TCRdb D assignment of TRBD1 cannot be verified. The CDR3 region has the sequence CASSFQGFYEQYF.